This T cell receptor (beta chain) is from a study of T cell repertoires in cytomegalovirus infection. Germline loops: CDR1 SEHNR, CDR2 FQNEAQ (reference sequence). The CDR3 runs 15 residues. V was pared by 2 bases and J by 0 bases, with 11 bases between. TCRdb redid the calling of the reads with MiXCR, one entry per CDR3 protein. Of about 160,000 distinct CDR3 sequences listed, less than 25% are singletons. This clonotype was recorded a few times. Antigen: not known. Source: CD8+ T cells from cultured PBMCs, taken from culture after CMV antigen stimulation. This receptor was taken from a human donor in good health (CMV status not recorded). Some clones in this sample may be carry-over from other donors' samples. The V call is TRBV7-9, the J call TRBJ2-7; maybe TRBD1 (6 bases). CDR3 protein: CASSLIRGSSYEQYF. The DNA for the CDR3 is TGTGCCAGCAGCTTAATTAGGGGGAGCTCCTACGAGCAGTACTTC.